This paragraph covers one T cell receptor (beta chain) sequence. Its antigen is currently not known. The sample's time point, from its label and the paper: major or complete molecular response after front-line TKI therapy. Sixteen CML patients made up the patient cohort, and matched post-remission samples were retrieved for a subset of those patients. The CDR3, cysteine through phenylalanine, is 16 amino acids long. No coding sequence is recorded. CDR1 SGHRS and CDR2 YFSETQ are derived from the germline V gene. Library creation used bulk RNA-seq. The TruSeq Stranded RNA sample prep kit was used to generate libraries of poly-A-enriched mRNA from an input of approximately 1 ug total RNA. Each sample was sequenced in triplicate using paired-end sequencing on a HiSeq 2500. A read length of 125 nucleotides per mate was used for RNA-seq. The authors processed their data as follows. Reads were trimmed and aligned to hg38 using STAR v2.7, and quality control was performed with FASTQC, RSeQC and multiqc. Salmon 0.14.1 was used to quantify gene expression levels as transcripts per million (TPM). Principal component analysis suggested that transcriptomic profiles were not driven by trial, library batch, sequencing batch, treatment regimen or sex. TCRdb reprocessed the reads and provides one entry for every CDR3 protein sequence; no DNA is given. The V and J calls, along with clone size, are taken from TCRdb and not from the paper's own processing. In this sample the table shows almost 300 distinct CDR3 sequences, under 99% of which occur a single time. Less than 8.5% of the sample belongs to the ten largest clones.

The data originate from a study of alternative splicing in chronic myeloid leukemia remission (dated by TCRdb to 2018 to 2021). Background on the whole study: Remission specimens from the trials were collected at major or complete molecular response, at 12 or 24 months of TKI therapy. RNA sequencing was used to profile peripheral blood obtained from chronic-phase CML patients at diagnosis and at remission, and the resulting profiles were compared with those of healthy donors. About 10 diagnostic specimens, together with matched remission specimens, were obtained from the RESIST (imatinib), ENESTxtnd (nilotinib) and PINNACLE (nilotinib plus pegylated interferon) trials. The median age was 54 years at diagnosis and around 56 at remission, while healthy controls had a median age of approximately 40. Trial diagnostic specimens were total leukocytes from peripheral blood collected in EDTA. Nine CML samples, seven diagnostic and two matched remission, came from the French Persistem study. The female/male split was 11/5 for diagnosis samples, 8/3 for remission samples and 2/4 for controls. Total RNA was extracted with Trizol from peripheral blood mononuclear cells of diagnosis, remission and control samples.

Results the study describes overall, beyond this receptor: At remission, blood cell composition had been reconfigured so that it resembled normal controls enriched in lymphoid cells. Blood cell composition differed strongly depending on the timepoint, moving from an enrichment of myeloid progenitors at diagnosis to an enrichment of mature lymphoid cells at remission.

This receptor was identified in an adult with chronic myeloid leukemia. The sample was PBMCs or total blood leukocytes (not recorded which), taken during remission. The V and J segments used are TRBV5-1 and TRBJ2-2; the D call from TCRdb, TRBD2, cannot be confirmed without DNA. This receptor carries the CDR3 CASSPSEGSDTGELFF.